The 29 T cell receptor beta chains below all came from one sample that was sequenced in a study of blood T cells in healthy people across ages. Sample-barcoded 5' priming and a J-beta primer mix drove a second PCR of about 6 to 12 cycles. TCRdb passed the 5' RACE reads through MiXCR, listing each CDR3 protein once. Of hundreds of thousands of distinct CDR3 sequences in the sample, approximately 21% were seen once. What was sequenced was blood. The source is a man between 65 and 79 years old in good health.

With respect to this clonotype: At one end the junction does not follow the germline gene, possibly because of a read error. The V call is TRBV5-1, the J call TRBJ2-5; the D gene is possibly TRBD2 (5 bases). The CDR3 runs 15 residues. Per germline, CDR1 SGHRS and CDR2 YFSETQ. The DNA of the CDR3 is TGCGCCAGCAGCTTGGTGGACTCGGAATTAAATGAGCAGCTCTTC. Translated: CASSLVDSELNEQLF.

CDR3 nucleotide sequence: TGTGCCAGCAGCCTTCGAGGGGGCAGAACAGATACGCAGTATTTT. Translated: CASSLRGGRTDTQYF. This chain links TRBV3-1 with TRBJ2-3; TRBD1 matches at 7 bases. CDR1 LGHDT and CDR2 YNNKEL come from the germline V gene (reference sequence). This CDR3 is built from 15 residues. V dropped 4 bases and J dropped 3; count of bases not matched to a gene: 7.

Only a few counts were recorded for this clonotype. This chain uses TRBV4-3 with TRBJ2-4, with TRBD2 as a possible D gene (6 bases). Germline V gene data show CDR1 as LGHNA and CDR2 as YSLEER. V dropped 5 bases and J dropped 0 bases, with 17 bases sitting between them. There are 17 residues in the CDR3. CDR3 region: CASSSSVGEVAKNIQYF. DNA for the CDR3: TGCGCCAGCAGCTCAAGCGTGGGGGAGGTAGCCAAAAACATTCAGTACTTC.

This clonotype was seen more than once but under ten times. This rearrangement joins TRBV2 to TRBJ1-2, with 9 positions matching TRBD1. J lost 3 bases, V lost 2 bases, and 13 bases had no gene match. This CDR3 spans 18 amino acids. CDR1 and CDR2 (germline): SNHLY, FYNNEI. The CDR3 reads CASSEFRDRDGGDYGYTF. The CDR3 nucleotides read TGTGCCAGCAGTGAATTCCGGGACAGGGACGGGGGAGACTATGGCTACACCTTC.

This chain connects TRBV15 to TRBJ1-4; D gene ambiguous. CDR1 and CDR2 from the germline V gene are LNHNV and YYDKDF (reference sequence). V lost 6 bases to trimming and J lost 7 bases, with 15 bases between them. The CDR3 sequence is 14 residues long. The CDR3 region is CATSHLGWGEKLFF. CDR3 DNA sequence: TGTGCCACCAGTCACCTAGGGTGGGGTGAAAAACTGTTTTTT.

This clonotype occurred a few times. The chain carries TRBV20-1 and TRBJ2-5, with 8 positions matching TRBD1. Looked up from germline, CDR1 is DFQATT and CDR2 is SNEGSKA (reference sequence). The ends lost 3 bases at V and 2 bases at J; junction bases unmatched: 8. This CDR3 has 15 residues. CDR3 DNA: TGCAGTGCTAGCGGTATCGGGACAGGACAAGAGACCCAGTACTTC. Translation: CSASGIGTGQETQYF.

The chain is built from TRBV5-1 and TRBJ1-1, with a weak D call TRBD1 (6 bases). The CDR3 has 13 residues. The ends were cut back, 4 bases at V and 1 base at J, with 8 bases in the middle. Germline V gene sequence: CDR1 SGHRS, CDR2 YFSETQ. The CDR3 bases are TGCGCCAGCAGCGTACAGGGGAACACTGAAGCTTTCTTT. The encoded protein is CASSVQGNTEAFF.

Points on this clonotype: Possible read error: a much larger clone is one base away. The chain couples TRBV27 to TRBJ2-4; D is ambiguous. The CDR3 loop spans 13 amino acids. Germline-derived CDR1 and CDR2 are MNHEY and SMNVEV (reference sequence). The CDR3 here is CVSSFGTEFPKYF. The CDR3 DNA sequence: TGTGTCAGCAGTTTTGGTACAGAATTCCCTAAGTACTTC.

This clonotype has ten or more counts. CDR3 coding DNA: TGTGCCAGCAGAACGGGCTCATCCTACAATGAGCAGTTCTTC. Translated: CASRTGSSYNEQFF. V usage is TRBV6-6 and J usage is TRBJ2-1; D is ambiguous. The CDR3 is made up of 14 amino acids. V lost 6 bases and J 1 base, leaving 10 bases between the germline ends. CDR1 is MNHNY, CDR2 SVGAGI, per germline (reference sequence).

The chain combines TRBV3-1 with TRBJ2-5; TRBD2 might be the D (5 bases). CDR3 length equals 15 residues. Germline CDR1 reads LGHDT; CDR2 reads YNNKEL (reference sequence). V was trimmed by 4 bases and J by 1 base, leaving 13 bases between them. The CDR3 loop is CASSRTPGSQETQYF. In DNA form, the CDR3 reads TGTGCCAGCAGCCGCACCCCGGGATCCCAAGAGACCCAGTACTTC.

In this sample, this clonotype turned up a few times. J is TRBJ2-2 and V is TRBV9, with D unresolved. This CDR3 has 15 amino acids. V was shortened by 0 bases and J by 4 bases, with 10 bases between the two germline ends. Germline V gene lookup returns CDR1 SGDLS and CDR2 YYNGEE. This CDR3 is CASSVAVSITGELFF. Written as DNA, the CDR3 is TGTGCCAGCAGCGTAGCGGTCTCCATCACCGGGGAGCTGTTTTTT.

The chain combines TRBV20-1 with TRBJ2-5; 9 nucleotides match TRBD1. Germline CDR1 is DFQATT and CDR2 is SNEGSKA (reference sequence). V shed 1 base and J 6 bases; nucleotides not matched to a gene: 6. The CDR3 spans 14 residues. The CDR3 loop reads CSARVGTGLKTQYF. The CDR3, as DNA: TGCAGTGCTAGAGTGGGGACAGGGTTAAAGACCCAGTACTTC.

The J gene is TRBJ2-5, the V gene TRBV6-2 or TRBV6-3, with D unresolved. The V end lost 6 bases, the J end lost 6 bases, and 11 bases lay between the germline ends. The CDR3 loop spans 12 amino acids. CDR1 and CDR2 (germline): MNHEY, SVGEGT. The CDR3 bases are TGTGCCAGCAGCCGGCGAGGAAAGACCCAGTACTTC. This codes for CASSRRGKTQYF.

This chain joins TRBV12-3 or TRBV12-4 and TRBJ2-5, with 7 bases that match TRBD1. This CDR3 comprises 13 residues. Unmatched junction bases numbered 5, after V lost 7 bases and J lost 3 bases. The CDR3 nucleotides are TGTGCCAGCACCGGAGACAGGGAAGAGACCCAGTACTTC. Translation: CASTGDREETQYF.

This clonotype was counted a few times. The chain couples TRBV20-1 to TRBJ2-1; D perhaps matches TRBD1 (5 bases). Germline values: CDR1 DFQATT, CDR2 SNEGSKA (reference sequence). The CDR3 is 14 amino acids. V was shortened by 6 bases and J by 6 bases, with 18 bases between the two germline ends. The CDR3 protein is CSANPDSLGNEQFF. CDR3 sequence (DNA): TGCAGTGCCAATCCAGACAGTCTAGGCAATGAGCAGTTCTTC.

DNA for the CDR3: TGTGCCAGCAGCTCCAAGTCGGCCGGGGAGCTGTTTTTT. Its translation is CASSSKSAGELFF. The rearrangement joins TRBV5-6 to TRBJ2-2; D is unclear. The CDR3 has 13 amino acids. V gave up 3 bases and J gave up 6 bases, with 9 bases separating them. Germline assignment: CDR1 SGHDT and CDR2 YYEEEE.

The CDR3 sequence is CASSPGGRTQFF. CDR3 DNA sequence: TGTGCCAGCAGCCCCGGGGGCCGAACGCAGTTCTTC. V gene TRBV9 combines with J gene TRBJ2-1, with D perhaps TRBD1 or TRBD2 (6 bases each). This CDR3 spans 12 amino acids. Germline CDR1 and CDR2: SGDLS and YYNGEE. Trimming stripped 4 bases from V and 12 bases from J, with 14 bases between.

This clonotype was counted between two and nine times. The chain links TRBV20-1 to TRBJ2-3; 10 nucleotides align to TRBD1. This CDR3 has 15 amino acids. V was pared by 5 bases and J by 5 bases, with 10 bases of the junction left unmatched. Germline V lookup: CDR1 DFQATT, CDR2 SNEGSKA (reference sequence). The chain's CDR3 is CSAEHSDRGEDTQYF. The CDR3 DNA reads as TGCAGTGCTGAGCATTCGGACAGGGGGGAAGATACGCAGTATTTT.

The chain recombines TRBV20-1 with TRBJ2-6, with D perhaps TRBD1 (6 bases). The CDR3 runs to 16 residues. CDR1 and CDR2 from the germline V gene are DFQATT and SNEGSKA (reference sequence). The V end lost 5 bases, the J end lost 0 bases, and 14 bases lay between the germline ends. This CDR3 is CSARDIASSGANVLTF. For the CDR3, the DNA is TGCAGTGCTCGGGACATCGCAAGCTCTGGGGCCAACGTCCTGACTTTC.

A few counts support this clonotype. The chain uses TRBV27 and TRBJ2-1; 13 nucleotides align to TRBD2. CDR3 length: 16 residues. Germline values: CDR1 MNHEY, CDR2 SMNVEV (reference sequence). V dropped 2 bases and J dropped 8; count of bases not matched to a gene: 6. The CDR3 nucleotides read TGTGCCAGCAGTTTAGGGACTAGCGGGGATTACCATGAGCAGTTCTTC. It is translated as CASSLGTSGDYHEQFF.

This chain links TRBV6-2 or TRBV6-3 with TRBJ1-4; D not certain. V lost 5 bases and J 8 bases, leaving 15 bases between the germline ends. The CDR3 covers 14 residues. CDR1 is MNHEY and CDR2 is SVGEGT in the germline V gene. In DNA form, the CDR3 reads TGTGCCAGCAGTCCACTCATCGGGCAAGAAAAACTGTTTTTT. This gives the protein CASSPLIGQEKLFF.

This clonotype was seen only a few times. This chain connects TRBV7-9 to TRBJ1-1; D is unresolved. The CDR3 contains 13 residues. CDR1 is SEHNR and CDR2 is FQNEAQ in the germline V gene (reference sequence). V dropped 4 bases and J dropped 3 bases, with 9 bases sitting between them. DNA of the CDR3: TGTGCCAGCAGCTCGGCCGGGGACACTGAAGCTTTCTTT. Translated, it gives CASSSAGDTEAFF. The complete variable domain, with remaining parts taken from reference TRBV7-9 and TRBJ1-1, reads DTGVSQNPRHKITKRGQNVTFRCDPISEHNRLYWYRQTLGQGPEFLTYFQNEAQLEKSRLLSDRFSAERPKGSFSTLEIQRTEQGDSAMYLCASSSAGDTEAFFGQGTRLTVV.

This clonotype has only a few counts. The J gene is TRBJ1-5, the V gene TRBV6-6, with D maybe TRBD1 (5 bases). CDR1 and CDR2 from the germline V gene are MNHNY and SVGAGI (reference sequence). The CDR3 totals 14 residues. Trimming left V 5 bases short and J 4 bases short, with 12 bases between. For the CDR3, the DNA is TGTGCCAGCAGTGACCGGGGCCAAAATCAGCCCCAGCATTTT. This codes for CASSDRGQNQPQHF.

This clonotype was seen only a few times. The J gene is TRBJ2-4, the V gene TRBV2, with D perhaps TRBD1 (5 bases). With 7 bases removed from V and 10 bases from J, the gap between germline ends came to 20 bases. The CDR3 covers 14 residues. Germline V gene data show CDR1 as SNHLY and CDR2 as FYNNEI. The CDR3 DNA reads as TGTGCCAGCACTACGGACACCCTAAACGCGATTCAGTACTTC. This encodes CASTTDTLNAIQYF.

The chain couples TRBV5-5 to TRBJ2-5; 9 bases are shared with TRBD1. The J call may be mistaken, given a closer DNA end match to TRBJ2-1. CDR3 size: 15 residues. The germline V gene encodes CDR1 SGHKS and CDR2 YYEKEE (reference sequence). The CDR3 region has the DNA TGTGCCAGCAGCGCACAGGGGGCGGGCTACAATGAGCAGTTCTTC. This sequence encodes CASSAQGAGYNEQFF.

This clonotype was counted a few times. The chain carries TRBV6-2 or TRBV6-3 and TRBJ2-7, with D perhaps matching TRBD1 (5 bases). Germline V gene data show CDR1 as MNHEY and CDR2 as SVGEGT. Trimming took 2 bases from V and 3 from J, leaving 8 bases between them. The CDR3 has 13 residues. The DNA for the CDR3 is TGTGCCAGCAGTTACAGGGGAAACTACGAGCAGTACTTC. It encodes CASSYRGNYEQYF.

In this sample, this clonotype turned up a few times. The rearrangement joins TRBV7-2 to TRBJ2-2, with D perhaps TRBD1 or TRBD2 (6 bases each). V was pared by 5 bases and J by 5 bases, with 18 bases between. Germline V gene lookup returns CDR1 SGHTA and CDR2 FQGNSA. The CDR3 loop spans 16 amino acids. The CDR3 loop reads CASSPVRGRTTGELFF. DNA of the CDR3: TGTGCCAGCAGCCCCGTTCGGGGGCGCACGACCGGGGAGCTGTTTTTT.

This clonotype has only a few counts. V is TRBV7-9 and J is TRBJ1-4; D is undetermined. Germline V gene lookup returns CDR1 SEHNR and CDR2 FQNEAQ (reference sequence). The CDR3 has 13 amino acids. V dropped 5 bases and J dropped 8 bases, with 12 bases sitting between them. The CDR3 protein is CASSIRSGEKLFF. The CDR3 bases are TGTGCCAGCAGCATCAGATCCGGGGAAAAACTGTTTTTT. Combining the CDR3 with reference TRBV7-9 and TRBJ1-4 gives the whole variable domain DTGVSQNPRHKITKRGQNVTFRCDPISEHNRLYWYRQTLGQGPEFLTYFQNEAQLEKSRLLSDRFSAERPKGSFSTLEIQRTEQGDSAMYLCASSIRSGEKLFFGSGTQLSVL.

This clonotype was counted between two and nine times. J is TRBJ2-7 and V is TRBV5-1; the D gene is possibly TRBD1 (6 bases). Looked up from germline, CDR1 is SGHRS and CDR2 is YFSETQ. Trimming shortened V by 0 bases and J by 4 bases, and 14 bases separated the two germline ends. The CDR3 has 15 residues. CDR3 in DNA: TGCGCCAGCAGCTTGGCCCCCAGGGGAAATTACGAGCAGTACTTC. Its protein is CASSLAPRGNYEQYF. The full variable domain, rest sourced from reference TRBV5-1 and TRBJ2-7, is KAGVTQTPRYLIKTRGQQVTLSCSPISGHRSVSWYQQTPGQGLQFLFEYFSETQRNKGNFPGRFSGRQFSNSRSEMNVSTLELGDSALYLCASSLAPRGNYEQYFGPGTRLTVT.